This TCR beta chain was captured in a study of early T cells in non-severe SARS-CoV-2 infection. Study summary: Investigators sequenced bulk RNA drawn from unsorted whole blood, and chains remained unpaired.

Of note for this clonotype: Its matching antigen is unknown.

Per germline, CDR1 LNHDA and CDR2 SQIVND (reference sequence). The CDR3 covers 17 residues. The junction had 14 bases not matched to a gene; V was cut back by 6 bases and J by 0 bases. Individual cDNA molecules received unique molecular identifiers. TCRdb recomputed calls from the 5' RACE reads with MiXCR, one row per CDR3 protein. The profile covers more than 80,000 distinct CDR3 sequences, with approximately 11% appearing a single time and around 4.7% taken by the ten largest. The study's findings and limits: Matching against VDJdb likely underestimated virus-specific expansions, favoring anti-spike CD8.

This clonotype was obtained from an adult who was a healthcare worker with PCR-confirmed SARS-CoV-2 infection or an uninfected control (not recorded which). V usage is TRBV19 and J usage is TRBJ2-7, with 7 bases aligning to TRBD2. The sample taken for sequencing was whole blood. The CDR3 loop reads CASRPHGEAGSSYEQYF. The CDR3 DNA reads TGTGCCAGTAGACCCCATGGGGAAGCGGGAAGCTCCTACGAGCAGTACTTC.